The 9 T cell receptor beta chains below were found in one sample sequenced in a study of shared clonotypes between healthy human individuals. Assay used: immunoSEQ multiplex PCR; TCRdb lists only in-frame clones, some missing. This repertoire shows 2 million to 2.5 million clones, 90% to 97% found once; its top ten account for 0.1% to 0.15%. The sample consisted of naive CD4+ T cells sorted from blood. Subset described: CD45RA+ positively selected. The receptors stem from a man younger than 35 in good health.

The chain recombines TRBV9 with TRBJ2-3, with 10 bases identical to TRBD1. This CDR3 has 16 residues. Germline assignment: CDR1 SGDLS and CDR2 YYNGEE. The V gene end was trimmed by 0 bases and the J gene end by 3 bases; junction bases not matched to a gene: 4. As DNA, the CDR3 is TGTGCCAGCAGCGTAGCAAGGGGACAGGGGACAGATACGCAGTATTTT. Residues: CASSVARGQGTDTQYF. Drawing the rest from reference TRBV9 and TRBJ2-3, the complete variable domain is DSGVTQTPKHLITATGQRVTLRCSPRSGDLSVYWYQQSLDQGLQFLIQYYNGEERAKGNILERFSAQQFPDLHSELNLSSLELGDSALYFCASSVARGQGTDTQYFGPGTRLTVL.

The V and J genes are TRBV30 and TRBJ2-1; 13 bases fit TRBD2. There are 15 residues in the CDR3. The V segment lost 1 base and the J segment 4 bases; nucleotides outside the gene matches: 1. The germline V gene has CDR1 GTSNPN and CDR2 SVGIG (reference sequence). CDR3 coding DNA: TGTGCCTGGAGTGGGACTAGCGGGAGATACAATGAGCAGTTCTTC. This encodes CAWSGTSGRYNEQFF.

The rearrangement joins TRBV2 to TRBJ2-5; D gene unclear. This CDR3 is built from 13 residues. Trimming left V 7 bases short and J 4 bases short, with 13 bases between. The germline V gene encodes CDR1 SNHLY and CDR2 FYNNEI. CDR3 protein: CASIGDTRETQYF. For the CDR3, the DNA is TGTGCCAGCATAGGAGACACCCGAGAGACCCAGTACTTC.

This clone was found once. This chain links TRBV10-3 with TRBJ2-3; D is ambiguous. CDR1 and CDR2 from the germline V gene are ENHRY and SYGVKD. The V end was cut by 3 bases, the J end by 0 bases, with 10 bases between. CDR3 length: 15 amino acids. The CDR3 coding sequence is TGTGCCATCAGTGACGCGACGGTGAGCACAGATACGCAGTATTTT. Its translation is CAISDATVSTDTQYF.

This chain uses TRBV2 with TRBJ2-5; D is unresolved. CDR1 is SNHLY, CDR2 FYNNEI, per germline. V dropped 0 bases and J dropped 5 bases, with 7 bases sitting between them. The CDR3 covers 13 residues. CDR3 DNA sequence: TGTGCCAGCAGTGAAGCGCTTCGGGAGACCCAGTACTTC. Translation: CASSEALRETQYF.

The chain combines TRBV2 with TRBJ2-1; 11 nucleotides agree with TRBD2. Germline V gene sequence: CDR1 SNHLY, CDR2 FYNNEI. J gave up 5 bases and V 5 bases, and 8 bases lay outside the gene matches. The CDR3 spans 16 residues. CDR3 coding DNA: TGTGCCAGCAGTCAAATAGCGGGAGGGATCCACAATGAGCAGTTCTTC. The encoded protein is CASSQIAGGIHNEQFF.

The CDR3 region has the DNA TGTGCCAGTAGTATAAAGGGGCCTTATGGCTACACCTTC. Translation gives CASSIKGPYGYTF. The chain links TRBV19 to TRBJ1-2, with D possibly matching TRBD1 (5 bases). From germline, CDR1 is LNHDA and CDR2 SQIVND (reference sequence). The CDR3 consists of 13 residues. The V and J ends lost 2 bases and 5 bases respectively, with 9 bases between them.

The chain employs TRBV18 and TRBJ1-1; D is unclear. The CDR3 covers 13 residues. Germline loops: CDR1 KGHSH, CDR2 LQKENI. V gave up 6 bases and J gave up 4 bases, with 12 bases separating them. CDR3 loop: CASSQSIGTEAFF. CDR3 DNA sequence: TGTGCCAGCTCGCAAAGCATTGGCACTGAAGCTTTCTTT.

Concerning this clone: Other DNA sequences of this sample code for an identical CDR3. In DNA, the CDR3 is TGTGCCAGCTCACCCTACGGGACTAGCGGGAGCTCCTACAATGAGCAGTTCTTC. It encodes CASSPYGTSGSSYNEQFF. The chain is built from TRBV18 and TRBJ2-1; 14 bases agree with TRBD2. Germline lookup yields CDR1 KGHSH and CDR2 LQKENI. Trimming removed 3 bases from V and 0 bases from J; junction bases left unmatched: 4. The CDR3 contains 18 residues. The complete variable domain, with remaining parts taken from reference TRBV18 and TRBJ2-1, reads NAGVMQNPRHLVRRRGQEARLRCSPMKGHSHVYWYRQLPEEGLKFMVYLQKENIIDESGMPKERFSAEFPKEGPSILRIQQVVRGDSAAYFCASSPYGTSGSSYNEQFFGPGTRLTVL.